This TCR beta chain originates from a study of circulating and synovial CD4+ cells in juvenile arthritis. As for this clone: The antigen is unknown.

General study findings and limits: Shared-clonotype fractions with synovium likely underestimate full repertoire overlap.

This CDR3 has 16 residues. Germline V gives CDR1 MRHNA, CDR2 SNTAGT. Between the trimmed V and J ends, which lost 0 bases and 4 bases, there was a span of 12 bases. The assay was immunoSEQ multiplex PCR, and TCRdb's table has in-frame clones only and misses some. Here the sample spans about 34,000 clones, 95% to 96% being singletons. This sequence was found in a human donor with juvenile idiopathic arthritis. This chain links TRBV6-4 with TRBJ2-2; D remains unclear. Source material: CD4+ T cells from blood. In nucleotides, the CDR3 is TGTGCCAGCAGTGACTCAGAGGCGTTGAGCACCGGGGAGCTGTTTTTT. Amino acids: CASSDSEALSTGELFF.